Below, 32 T cell receptor beta chains from the same sample are listed, as sequenced in a study of response to subunit inactivated influenza vaccine. TCRdb itself ran the RT-PCR reads through MiXCR, one entry per CDR3 protein. The sample holds roughly 570,000 distinct CDR3 sequences, 10% to 15% seen once. The specimen comprised PBMCs from blood, sampled roughly 45 days after vaccination. The receptors were gathered from a man in his fifties who received an inactivated influenza vaccine.

The V gene is TRBV6-5, the J gene TRBJ2-2; the match to TRBD2 covers 10 bases. The CDR3 contains 18 residues. Losses at the gene ends were 1 base for V and 6 bases for J; bases not matched to a gene: 11. Per germline, CDR1 MNHEY and CDR2 SVGAGI. In DNA, the CDR3 is TGTGCCAGCAGTTACTTATTTCCGGGACTAGCGAGCGCCGGGGAGCTGTTTTTT. Translating gives CASSYLFPGLASAGELFF.

This clonotype was seen a few times. The chain joins TRBV29-1 to TRBJ2-7, with D possibly TRBD2 on 7 matching bases. Germline CDR1 reads SQVTM; CDR2 reads ANQGSEA. V was shortened by 6 bases and J by 1 base, with 16 bases between the two germline ends. The CDR3 sequence is 14 residues long. In DNA, the CDR3 is TGCAGCGTACGGTGGGGGGGCGAATCCTACGAGCAGTACTTC. Amino acid sequence: CSVRWGGESYEQYF.

This clonotype appeared a few times. The rearrangement uses TRBV20-1 and TRBJ2-7, with TRBD1 matching over 11 bases. V trimming: 6 bases; J trimming: 4 bases; junction bases outside the gene matches: 5. CDR1 and CDR2 from the germline V gene are DFQATT and SNEGSKA (reference sequence). The CDR3 consists of 13 residues. The CDR3 region has the DNA TGCAGTGCCGATGGACAGGGGGCGTACGAGCAGTACTTC. Residues: CSADGQGAYEQYF.

A few counts support this clonotype. V gene TRBV7-2 combines with J gene TRBJ2-2; unclear D gene. This CDR3 has 13 residues. Germline V gives CDR1 SGHTA, CDR2 FQGNSA. Deletions cut 5 bases from V and 6 bases from J, with 10 bases between. The CDR3 DNA is TGTGCCAGCAGCCACTTAGGCCCCGGGGAGCTGTTTTTT. Its translation is CASSHLGPGELFF.

Only a few counts were recorded for this clonotype. The chain is built from TRBV5-6 and TRBJ2-5; D not certain. Between the trimmed V and J ends, which lost 5 bases and 3 bases, there was a span of 8 bases. Germline assignment: CDR1 SGHDT and CDR2 YYEEEE. CDR3 length equals 12 residues. In DNA form, the CDR3 reads TGTGCCAGCAGGCGACATAAAGAGACCCAGTACTTC. This gives the protein CASRRHKETQYF.

Only a few counts were recorded for this clonotype. The junction differs from germline at one of its ends, possibly a read error. V is TRBV5-1 and J is TRBJ1-1, with TRBD1 matching over 7 bases. Germline V CDR1 and CDR2: SGHRS, YFSETQ. The CDR3 loop spans 10 amino acids. The CDR3 bases are TGCGCCAGCAGCCGGGACAGTTTCCCCTTT. Translated: CASSRDSFPF. The whole variable domain, filled in from reference TRBV5-1 and TRBJ1-1, reads KAGVTQTPRYLIKTRGQQVTLSCSPISGHRSVSWYQQTPGQGLQFLFEYFSETQRNKGNFPGRFSGRQFSNSRSEMNVSTLELGDSALYLCASSRDSFPFGQGTRLTVV.

The chain joins TRBV29-1 to TRBJ2-1; 7 positions match TRBD2. V lost 5 bases and J lost 4; bases outside the gene matches: 11. The CDR3 spans 15 residues. From germline, CDR1 is SQVTM and CDR2 ANQGSEA. CDR3 nucleotides: TGCAGCGTTCGGACCTCTAGCGGTCCATACAATGAGCAGTTCTTC. Amino acids: CSVRTSSGPYNEQFF.

This clonotype has just a few counts. V gene TRBV6-4 combines with J gene TRBJ1-1; 7 nucleotides agree with TRBD1. The germline V gene has CDR1 MRHNA and CDR2 SNTAGT. V lost 8 bases to trimming and J lost 1 base; unmatched junction nucleotides: 10. This CDR3 is 15 amino acids long. The CDR3 DNA is TGTGCCAGCGGCGGGACAGACCAGGCGAACACTGAAGCTTTCTTT. It specifies CASGGTDQANTEAFF.

The rearrangement links TRBV2 to TRBJ2-7; 7 positions match TRBD1. Germline V gene data show CDR1 as SNHLY and CDR2 as FYNNEI. Losses at the gene ends were 8 bases for V and 0 bases for J; bases not matched to a gene: 4. CDR3 length: 13 residues. Written as DNA, the CDR3 is TGTGCCAGCGAGGGGACAGCCTCCTACGAGCAGTACTTC. It translates to CASEGTASYEQYF. The full variable domain, completed using reference TRBV2 and TRBJ2-7, is EPEVTQTPSHQVTQMGQEVILRCVPISNHLYFYWYRQILGQKVEFLVSFYNNEISEKSEIFDDQFSVERPDGSNFTLKIRSTKLEDSAMYFCASEGTASYEQYFGPGTRLTVT.

The CDR3 loop is CASSSFSGKTDTQYF. The CDR3 coding sequence is TGTGCCAGCAGCTCCTTTAGCGGGAAGACAGATACGCAGTATTTT. The rearrangement links TRBV7-2 to TRBJ2-3, with 8 positions matching TRBD2. Looked up from germline, CDR1 is SGHTA and CDR2 is FQGNSA. The CDR3 covers 15 residues. J lost 3 bases, V lost 4 bases, and 6 bases had no gene match.

This clonotype has at least ten counts. The chain's CDR3 is CSVALLTGIVYEQYF. CDR3 nucleotide sequence: TGCAGCGTTGCCCTTTTGACAGGGATTGTATACGAGCAGTACTTC. This chain connects TRBV29-1 to TRBJ2-7; 7 bases map to TRBD1. The CDR3 sequence is 15 residues long. Germline V gene lookup returns CDR1 SQVTM and CDR2 ANQGSEA. The J segment lost 4 bases and the V segment lost 4 bases, leaving 13 bases of the junction unmatched.

The J gene is TRBJ2-2, the V gene TRBV6-5; no reliable D call. Trimming stripped 2 bases from V and 6 bases from J, with 4 bases between. Per the germline V gene, CDR1 is MNHEY and CDR2 is SVGAGI. The CDR3 extends over 12 amino acids. The CDR3 spells CASSYAAGELFF. CDR3 bases: TGTGCCAGCAGTTACGCGGCCGGGGAGCTGTTTTTT.

This clonotype was counted only a few times. J is TRBJ2-7 and V is TRBV28; D possibly corresponds to TRBD2 (6 bases). The CDR3 totals 16 residues. Trimming took 4 bases from V and 1 from J, leaving 17 bases between them. Germline V lookup: CDR1 MDHEN, CDR2 SYDVKM. Here the CDR3 reads CASSSSQRAGSYEQYF. The CDR3 bases are TGTGCCAGCAGTTCCTCTCAGCGGGCGGGTTCCTACGAGCAGTACTTC.

The sample holds many counts of this clonotype. This chain uses TRBV29-1 with TRBJ2-1; tentative D call: TRBD2 (5 bases). The V end was cut by 3 bases, the J end by 7 bases, with 19 bases between. From germline, CDR1 is SQVTM and CDR2 ANQGSEA. The CDR3 covers 15 residues. The DNA for the CDR3 is TGCAGCGTTGATTATGAGGGAGTTTTTTATAATGAGCAGTTCTTC. Translated, it gives CSVDYEGVFYNEQFF.

This clonotype was seen a handful of times. This rearrangement joins TRBV15 to TRBJ1-2; 9 nucleotides agree with TRBD1. This CDR3 is 15 amino acids long. CDR1 is LNHNV and CDR2 is YYDKDF in the germline V gene (reference sequence). Trimming cost V 5 bases and J 4 bases; bases outside gene matches: 8. CDR3 nucleotide sequence: TGTGCCACCAGCCCAGCCGGGACAGGGATCTATGGCTACACCTTC. Protein product: CATSPAGTGIYGYTF.

The CDR3 is CASSQSTVSGANVLTF. The CDR3 nucleotides read TGCGCCAGCAGCCAATCGACCGTCTCTGGGGCCAACGTCCTGACTTTC. V gene TRBV5-1 combines with J gene TRBJ2-6, with D unresolved. The V end lost 4 bases, the J end lost 0 bases, and 11 bases lay between the germline ends. Germline CDR1 reads SGHRS; CDR2 reads YFSETQ. This CDR3 spans 16 amino acids.

This clonotype was observed at least ten times. The chain carries TRBV5-1 and TRBJ2-5, with D perhaps given as TRBD1 or TRBD2 (5 bases each). Germline V lookup: CDR1 SGHRS, CDR2 YFSETQ. Trimming stripped 3 bases from V and 5 bases from J, with 14 bases between. The CDR3 contains 14 residues. The CDR3 reads CASSWRTEGETQYF. The CDR3 DNA reads as TGCGCCAGCAGCTGGAGGACTGAGGGGGAGACCCAGTACTTC.

The rearrangement links TRBV15 to TRBJ2-3; TRBD1 is a possible D gene (5 bases). The J call is uncertain, as TRBJ1-5 better fits the DNA end. The CDR3 contains 17 residues. Germline V gene sequence: CDR1 LNHNV, CDR2 YYDKDF (reference sequence). The CDR3 here is CATSRGQGLAMTDTQHF. Written as DNA, the CDR3 is TGTGCCACCAGCAGAGGCCAGGGACTAGCGATGACAGATACGCAGCATTTT.

This clonotype was counted only a few times. The V call is TRBV12-3 or TRBV12-4, the J call TRBJ2-7, with D uncertain. Trimming left V 6 bases short and J 0 bases short, with 12 bases between. The CDR3 is 14 amino acids. The CDR3 DNA is TGTGCCAGCAGAAGAAATGGCATCTCCTACGAGCAGTACTTC. Translating gives CASRRNGISYEQYF.

This clonotype has more than one count but fewer than ten. V gene TRBV9 combines with J gene TRBJ2-7; D possibly corresponds to TRBD2 (6 bases). This CDR3 comprises 14 residues. Looked up from germline, CDR1 is SGDLS and CDR2 is YYNGEE. V was shortened by 8 bases and J by 1 base, with 16 bases between the two germline ends. CDR3 in DNA: TGTGCCAGTACCGCGGGACTCCGATCCTACGAGCAGTACTTC. Protein product: CASTAGLRSYEQYF.

This clonotype turned up a few times. The rearrangement uses TRBV5-5 and TRBJ2-1, with TRBD2 matching over 11 bases. V was clipped by 2 bases and J by 6 bases; unmatched bases: 4. The germline gives CDR1 SGHKS, CDR2 YYEKEE (reference sequence). The CDR3 extends over 15 amino acids. The CDR3 loop reads CASSFPLAGVNEQFF. The DNA of the CDR3 is TGTGCCAGCAGCTTCCCACTAGCGGGAGTCAATGAGCAGTTCTTC.

The rearrangement joins TRBV4-3 to TRBJ1-1; D is possibly TRBD1 (6 bases). Germline CDR1 is LGHNA and CDR2 is YSLEER. V lost 1 base, J lost 7 bases, and 13 bases lay in between. The CDR3 totals 14 residues. The CDR3: CASSQVNLQGEAFF. In nucleotides, the CDR3 is TGCGCCAGCAGCCAAGTAAATTTACAGGGTGAAGCTTTCTTT.

V gene TRBV6-1 combines with J gene TRBJ2-7; 11 nucleotides align to TRBD1. Germline V gives CDR1 MNHNS, CDR2 SASEGT. There are 18 residues in the CDR3. V was pared by 6 bases and J by 6 bases, with 19 bases of the junction left unmatched. CDR3 sequence: CASSATLGQGEGLGEQYF. CDR3 in DNA: TGTGCCAGCAGCGCAACCCTGGGACAGGGGGAAGGGTTGGGCGAGCAGTACTTC.

This clonotype was recorded many times. The V gene is TRBV29-1, the J gene TRBJ2-1; weak D call: TRBD2 (5 bases). The CDR3 loop spans 14 amino acids. CDR1 is SQVTM and CDR2 is ANQGSEA in the germline V gene. V shed 3 bases and J shed 7 bases, with 16 bases lying between them. The CDR3, as DNA: TGCAGCGTTGATCCGGGGAATATGGGGAATGAGCAGTTCTTC. This gives the protein CSVDPGNMGNEQFF.

This clonotype was found a few times. The chain combines TRBV20-1 with TRBJ2-5, with TRBD1 identical over 9 bases. With V trimmed by 0 bases and J by 5 bases, 13 bases remained unmatched. Germline loops: CDR1 DFQATT, CDR2 SNEGSKA (reference sequence). The CDR3 loop spans 17 amino acids. CDR3 loop: CSARDPPGQGIGETQYF. The CDR3 DNA is TGCAGTGCTAGAGATCCTCCGGGACAGGGTATCGGGGAGACCCAGTACTTC.

Here the CDR3 DNA reads TGTGCCAGCAGCATATCCGGGACAAGGGCTGAAAAACTGTTTTTT. This encodes CASSISGTRAEKLFF. V is TRBV7-2 and J is TRBJ1-4, with a tentative D call TRBD1 (6 bases). Trimming took off 5 bases at V and 7 bases at J, with 17 bases between the two ends. The germline gives CDR1 SGHTA, CDR2 FQGNSA. The CDR3 is 15 residues long.

Many counts were recorded for this clonotype. The V call is TRBV29-1, the J call TRBJ1-1; D unclear. V was pared by 6 bases and J by 1 base, with 12 bases between. The germline CDR1 and CDR2 sequences are SQVTM and ANQGSEA. The CDR3 consists of 13 residues. The CDR3 DNA sequence: TGCAGCGTGGAACGGACCCAGAACACTGAAGCTTTCTTT. Translation gives CSVERTQNTEAFF.

There are a few counts of this clonotype. The V gene is TRBV12-3 or TRBV12-4, the J gene TRBJ2-5; 7 bases agree with TRBD2. This CDR3 is 14 amino acids long. The J segment lost 3 bases and the V segment lost 6 bases, leaving 7 bases of the junction unmatched. This CDR3 reads CASRKGLDEETQYF. CDR3 sequence (DNA): TGTGCCAGCAGAAAAGGACTAGACGAAGAGACCCAGTACTTC.

This clonotype turned up a few times. This chain links TRBV20-1 with TRBJ2-1; 12 positions agree with TRBD2. J gave up 4 bases and V 5 bases, and 12 bases lay outside the gene matches. The length of the CDR3 is 17 residues. Germline CDR1 reads DFQATT; CDR2 reads SNEGSKA (reference sequence). The CDR3 sequence: CSAPKDLAGGSYNEQFF. The DNA for the CDR3 is TGCAGTGCTCCGAAGGATCTAGCGGGAGGGTCTTACAATGAGCAGTTCTTC.

V and J are TRBV20-1 and TRBJ2-1, with 10 bases aligning to TRBD2. Trimming at V came to 3 bases and at J to 7 bases, leaving 12 bases not matched to a gene. Looked up from germline, CDR1 is DFQATT and CDR2 is SNEGSKA (reference sequence). The CDR3 is made up of 16 amino acids. The CDR3 DNA sequence: TGCAGTGCTAGGCTAGCGGGAGCCCGCATCTTGAATGAGCAGTTCTTC. This sequence encodes CSARLAGARILNEQFF.

This clonotype was counted a few times. The V and J genes are TRBV12-3 or TRBV12-4 and TRBJ2-7; D gene ambiguous. The CDR3 is 13 amino acids. The germline V and J ends were trimmed by 5 bases and 7 bases, with 15 bases remaining between them. CDR3 sequence reads: CASSPGSPWEQYF. CDR3 in DNA: TGTGCCAGCAGTCCCGGGTCTCCTTGGGAGCAGTACTTC.

In this sample, this clonotype turned up a few times. This chain links TRBV29-1 with TRBJ1-1; TRBD1 is a possible D gene (6 bases). The V end lost 4 bases, the J end lost 2 bases, and 14 bases lay between the germline ends. This CDR3 contains 14 residues. CDR1 SQVTM and CDR2 ANQGSEA come from the germline V gene. In DNA form, the CDR3 reads TGCAGCGTTGTCTCCCGACAGGCCAACACTGAAGCTTTCTTT. Amino acid sequence: CSVVSRQANTEAFF. The entire variable domain, with the rest obtained from reference TRBV29-1 and TRBJ1-1, is as follows: SAVISQKPSRDICQRGTSLTIQCQVDSQVTMMFWYRQQPGQSLTLIATANQGSEATYESGFVIDKFPISRPNLTFSTLTVSNMSPEDSSIYLCSVVSRQANTEAFFGQGTRLTVV.